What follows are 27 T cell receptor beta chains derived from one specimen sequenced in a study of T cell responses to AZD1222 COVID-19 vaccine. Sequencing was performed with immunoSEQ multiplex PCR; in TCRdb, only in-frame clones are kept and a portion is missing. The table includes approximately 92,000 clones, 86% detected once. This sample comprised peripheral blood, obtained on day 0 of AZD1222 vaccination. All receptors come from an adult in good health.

This chain's CDR3 is CASSSRGFNEKLFF. In DNA, the CDR3 is TGTGCCAGCAGCTCAAGGGGGTTTAATGAAAAACTGTTTTTT. This chain joins TRBV7-2 and TRBJ1-4, with D perhaps TRBD1 (6 bases). This CDR3 is built from 14 residues. The V end lost 4 bases, the J end lost 4 bases, and 10 bases lay between the germline ends. Per the germline V gene, CDR1 is SGHTA and CDR2 is FQGNSA.

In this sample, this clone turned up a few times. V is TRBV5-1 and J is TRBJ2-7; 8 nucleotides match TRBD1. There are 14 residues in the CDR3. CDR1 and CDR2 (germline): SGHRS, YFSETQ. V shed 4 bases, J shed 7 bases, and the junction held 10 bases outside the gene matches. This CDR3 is CASSLDRVAGEQYF. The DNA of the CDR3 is TGCGCCAGCAGCCTGGACAGGGTAGCTGGGGAGCAGTACTTC.

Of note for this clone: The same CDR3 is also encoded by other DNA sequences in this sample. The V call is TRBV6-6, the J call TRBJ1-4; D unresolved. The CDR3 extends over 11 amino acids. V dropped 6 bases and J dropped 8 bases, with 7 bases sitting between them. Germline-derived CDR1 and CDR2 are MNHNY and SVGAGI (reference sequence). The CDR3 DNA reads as TGTGCCAGCAGGGGAGGGGAAAAACTGTTTTTT. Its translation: CASRGGEKLFF.

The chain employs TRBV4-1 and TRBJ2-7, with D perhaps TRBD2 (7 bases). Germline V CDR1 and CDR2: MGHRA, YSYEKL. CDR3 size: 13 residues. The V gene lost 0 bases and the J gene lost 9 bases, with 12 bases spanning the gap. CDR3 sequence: CASSQDTGGGQYF. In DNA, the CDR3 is TGCGCCAGCAGCCAAGATACGGGGGGCGGGCAGTACTTC.

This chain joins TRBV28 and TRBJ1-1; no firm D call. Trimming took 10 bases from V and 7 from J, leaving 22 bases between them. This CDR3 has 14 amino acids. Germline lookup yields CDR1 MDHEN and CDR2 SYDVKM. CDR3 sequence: CATLLGGDWGEAFF. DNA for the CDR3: TGTGCCACCCTCTTAGGCGGGGATTGGGGTGAAGCTTTCTTT.

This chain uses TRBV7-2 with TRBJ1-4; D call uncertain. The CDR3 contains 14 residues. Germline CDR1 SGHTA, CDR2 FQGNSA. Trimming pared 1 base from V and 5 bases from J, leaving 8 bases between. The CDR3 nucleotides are TGTGCCAGCAGCTTAGGCCAGGTGAATGAAAAACTGTTTTTT. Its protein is CASSLGQVNEKLFF.

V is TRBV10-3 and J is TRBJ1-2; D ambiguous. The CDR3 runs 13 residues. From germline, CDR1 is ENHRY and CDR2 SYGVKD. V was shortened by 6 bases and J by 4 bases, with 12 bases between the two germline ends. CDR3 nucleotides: TGTGCCATCAGGGATGCATCTGCCTATGGCTACACCTTC. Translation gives CAIRDASAYGYTF.

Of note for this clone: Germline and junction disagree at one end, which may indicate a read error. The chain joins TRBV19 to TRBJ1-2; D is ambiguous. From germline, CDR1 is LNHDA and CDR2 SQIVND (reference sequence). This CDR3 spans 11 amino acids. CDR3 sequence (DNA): TGTGCCAGTCGTATAAACTATGGCTACACCTTC. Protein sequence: CASRINYGYTF.

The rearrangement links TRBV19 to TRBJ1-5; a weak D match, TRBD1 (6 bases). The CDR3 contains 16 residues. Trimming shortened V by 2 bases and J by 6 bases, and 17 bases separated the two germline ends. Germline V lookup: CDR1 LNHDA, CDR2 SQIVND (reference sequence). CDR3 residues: CASSIWDTGIGQPQHF. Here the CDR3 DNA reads TGTGCCAGTAGTATATGGGACACAGGGATCGGTCAGCCCCAGCATTTT.

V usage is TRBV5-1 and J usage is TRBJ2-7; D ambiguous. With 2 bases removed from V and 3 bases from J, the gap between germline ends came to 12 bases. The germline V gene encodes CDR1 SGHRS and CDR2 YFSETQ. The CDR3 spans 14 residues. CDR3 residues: CASSFSAVNYEQYF. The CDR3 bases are TGCGCCAGCAGCTTCTCGGCCGTAAACTACGAGCAGTACTTC. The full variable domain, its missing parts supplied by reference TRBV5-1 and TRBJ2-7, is KAGVTQTPRYLIKTRGQQVTLSCSPISGHRSVSWYQQTPGQGLQFLFEYFSETQRNKGNFPGRFSGRQFSNSRSEMNVSTLELGDSALYLCASSFSAVNYEQYFGPGTRLTVT.

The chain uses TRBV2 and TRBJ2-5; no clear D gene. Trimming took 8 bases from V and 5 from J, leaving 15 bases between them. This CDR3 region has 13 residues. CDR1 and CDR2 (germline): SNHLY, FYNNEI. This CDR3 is CASQRWVAETQYF. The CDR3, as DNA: TGTGCCAGCCAGAGATGGGTCGCCGAGACCCAGTACTTC.

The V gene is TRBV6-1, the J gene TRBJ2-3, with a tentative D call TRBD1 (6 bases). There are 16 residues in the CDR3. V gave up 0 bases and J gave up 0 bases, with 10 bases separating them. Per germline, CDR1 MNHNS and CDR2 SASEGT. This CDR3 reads CASSEARTASTDTQYF. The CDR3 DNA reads TGTGCCAGCAGTGAAGCCCGGACAGCTAGCACAGATACGCAGTATTTT.

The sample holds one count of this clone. CDR3 coding DNA: TGCGCCAGCAGCCAAGATCGTACATCGGCGGCACAAGAGACCCAGTACTTC. It specifies CASSQDRTSAAQETQYF. V gene TRBV4-1 combines with J gene TRBJ2-5; D gene ambiguous. Germline CDR1 and CDR2: MGHRA and YSYEKL. The CDR3 has 17 amino acids. Trimming pared 0 bases from V and 2 bases from J, leaving 16 bases between.

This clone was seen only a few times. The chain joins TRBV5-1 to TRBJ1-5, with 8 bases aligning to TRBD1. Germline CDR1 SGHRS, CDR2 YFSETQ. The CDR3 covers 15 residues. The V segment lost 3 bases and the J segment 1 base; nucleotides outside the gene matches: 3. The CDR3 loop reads CASSSTGASNQPQHF. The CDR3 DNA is TGCGCCAGCAGCTCGACAGGGGCCAGCAATCAGCCCCAGCATTTT.

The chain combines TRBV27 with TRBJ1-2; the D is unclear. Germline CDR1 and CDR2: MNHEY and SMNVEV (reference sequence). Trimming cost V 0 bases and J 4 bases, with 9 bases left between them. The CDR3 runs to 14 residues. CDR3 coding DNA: TGTGCCAGCAGTTTATCGGACCTGTTCTATGGCTACACCTTC. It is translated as CASSLSDLFYGYTF.

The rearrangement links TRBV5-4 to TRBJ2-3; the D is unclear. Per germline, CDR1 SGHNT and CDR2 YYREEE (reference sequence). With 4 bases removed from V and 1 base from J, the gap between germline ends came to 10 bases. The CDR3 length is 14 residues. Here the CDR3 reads CASSPDGRTDTQYF. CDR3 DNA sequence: TGTGCCAGCAGCCCGGACGGTCGCACAGATACGCAGTATTTT.

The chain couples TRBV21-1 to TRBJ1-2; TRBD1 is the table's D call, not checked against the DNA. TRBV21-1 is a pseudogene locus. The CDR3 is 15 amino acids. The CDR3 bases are TGTGCCAGCAGCAATCTCCTGGGCGCTAACTATGGCTACACCTTC. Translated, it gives CASSNLLGANYGYTF.

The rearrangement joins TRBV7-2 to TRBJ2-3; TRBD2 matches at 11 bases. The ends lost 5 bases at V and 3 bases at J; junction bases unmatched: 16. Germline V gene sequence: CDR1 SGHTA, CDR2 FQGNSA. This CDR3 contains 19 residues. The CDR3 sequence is CASSPPPSGGPQLTDTQYF. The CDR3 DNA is TGTGCCAGCAGCCCCCCACCTAGCGGGGGGCCCCAACTAACAGATACGCAGTATTTT. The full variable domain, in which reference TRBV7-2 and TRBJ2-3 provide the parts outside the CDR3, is GAGVSQSPSNKVTEKGKDVELRCDPISGHTALYWYRQSLGQGLEFLIYFQGNSAPDKSGLPSDRFSAERTGGSVSTLTIQRTQQEDSAVYLCASSPPPSGGPQLTDTQYFGPGTRLTVL.

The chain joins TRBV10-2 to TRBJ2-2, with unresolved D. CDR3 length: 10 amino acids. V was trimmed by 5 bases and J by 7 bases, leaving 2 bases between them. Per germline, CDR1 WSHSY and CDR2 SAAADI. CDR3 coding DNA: TGCGCCAGCAGTAACGGGGAGCTGTTTTTT. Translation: CASSNGELFF.

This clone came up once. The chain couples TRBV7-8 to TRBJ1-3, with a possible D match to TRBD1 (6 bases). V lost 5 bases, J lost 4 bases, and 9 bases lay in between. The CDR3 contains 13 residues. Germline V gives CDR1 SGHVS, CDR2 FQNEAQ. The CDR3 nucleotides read TGTGCCAGCAGCCCCCAGGGGGGAAACACCATATATTTT. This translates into CASSPQGGNTIYF.

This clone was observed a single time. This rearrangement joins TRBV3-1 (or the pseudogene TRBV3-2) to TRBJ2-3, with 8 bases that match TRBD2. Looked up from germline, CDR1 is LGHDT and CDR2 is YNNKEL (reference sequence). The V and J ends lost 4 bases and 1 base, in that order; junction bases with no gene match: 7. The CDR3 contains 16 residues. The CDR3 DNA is TGTGCCAGCAGCCCCCGGAGTAGCGGGGGCACAGATACGCAGTATTTT. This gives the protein CASSPRSSGGTDTQYF.

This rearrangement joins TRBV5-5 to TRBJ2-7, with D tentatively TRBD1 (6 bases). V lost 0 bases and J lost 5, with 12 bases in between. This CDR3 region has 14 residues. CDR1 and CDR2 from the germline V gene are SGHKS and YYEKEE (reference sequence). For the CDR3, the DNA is TGTGCCAGCAGCTTGGAGCAGGGGACGGACGAGCAGTACTTC. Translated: CASSLEQGTDEQYF.

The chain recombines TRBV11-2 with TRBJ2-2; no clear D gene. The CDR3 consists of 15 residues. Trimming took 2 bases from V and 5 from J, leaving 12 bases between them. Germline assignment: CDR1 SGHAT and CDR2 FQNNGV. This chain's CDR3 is CASSLMAVYTGELFF. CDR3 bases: TGTGCCAGCAGCTTAATGGCGGTGTATACCGGGGAGCTGTTTTTT.

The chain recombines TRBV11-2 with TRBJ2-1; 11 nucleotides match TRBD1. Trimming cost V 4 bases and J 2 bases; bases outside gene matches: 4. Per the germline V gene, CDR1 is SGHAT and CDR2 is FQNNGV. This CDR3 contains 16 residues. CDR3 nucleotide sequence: TGTGCCAGCAGCTGGACAGGGGGCCGGGCCTACAATGAGCAGTTCTTC. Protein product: CASSWTGGRAYNEQFF.

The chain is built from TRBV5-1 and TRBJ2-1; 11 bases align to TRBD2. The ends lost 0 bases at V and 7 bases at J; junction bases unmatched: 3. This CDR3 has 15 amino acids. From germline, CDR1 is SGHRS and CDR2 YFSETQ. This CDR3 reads CASSLDSGGVNEQFF. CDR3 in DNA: TGCGCCAGCAGCTTGGATAGCGGGGGGGTGAATGAGCAGTTCTTC.

In DNA, the CDR3 is TGTGCCAGCAGTTTATTGAGGGGGAGGATATTTCAGCCCCAGCATTTT. This translates into CASSLLRGRIFQPQHF. This chain joins TRBV28 and TRBJ1-5, with D perhaps TRBD1 (6 bases). Germline lookup yields CDR1 MDHEN and CDR2 SYDVKM. This CDR3 spans 16 amino acids. With 1 base removed from V and 6 bases from J, the gap between germline ends came to 16 bases.

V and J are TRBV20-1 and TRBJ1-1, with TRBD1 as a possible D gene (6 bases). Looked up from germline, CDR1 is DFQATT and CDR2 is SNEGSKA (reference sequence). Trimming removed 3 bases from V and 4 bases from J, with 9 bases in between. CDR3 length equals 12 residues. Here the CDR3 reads CSASRGGTEAFF. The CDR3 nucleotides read TGCAGTGCTAGTAGGGGGGGCACTGAAGCTTTCTTT.